The present T cell receptor (beta chain) was sequenced within a study of CD8 T cells in Susac syndrome. Between the trimmed V and J ends, which lost 3 bases and 3 bases, there was a span of 6 bases. The CDR3 contains 12 residues. Per the germline V gene, CDR1 is MDHEN and CDR2 is SYDVKM. Isolation of CD8+ and CD4+ T cells was performed negatively, whereas enrichment of TEMRA cells was done by FACS. Roughly 0.45 to 1 ug RNA was reverse transcribed with random hexamers. One entry per CDR3 protein results from TCRdb running MiXCR on the immunoSEQ multiplex PCR reads. Found here are fewer than 200,000 distinct CDR3 sequences, about 95% of them singletons; the top ten hold 0.16%.

Sequenced material: CD8+ T cells from PBMCs. The V and J genes are TRBV28 and TRBJ2-7; D unresolved. The TCR sequence derives from a human donor with multiple sclerosis. The CDR3 nucleotides read TGTGCCAGCAGTTTGGCGTACTACGAGCAGTACTTC. Its translation is CASSLAYYEQYF.